This record concerns one T cell receptor (beta chain) sequence. This CDR3 region has 14 residues. V lost 1 base, J lost 5 bases, and 11 bases lay in between. Per the germline V gene, CDR1 is MNHEY and CDR2 is SMNVEV (reference sequence). The data were taken from a study of T-cell reconstitution after alpha-beta-depleted transplantation in children. Library preparation (for TCRbeta) was performed with unique molecular identifiers. TCRdb recomputed calls from the PCR reads with MiXCR, one row per CDR3 protein. Of more than 400,000 distinct CDR3 sequences in the sample, roughly an eighth were seen once. The gene calls are TRBV27 and TRBJ2-5; tentative D call: TRBD1 (5 bases). The input for sequencing was PBMCs, mostly from graft donor cells, taken 180 days after TCRalphabeta/CD19-depleted stem cell transplant. This sequence was found in a female patient aged 2 to 10 who had a stem cell transplant for aplastic anemia, so the T cells may come from the graft donor. This CDR3 reads CASSLLTVPETQYF. CDR3 sequence (DNA): TGTGCCAGCAGTTTATTGACAGTCCCCGAGACCCAGTACTTC.